This is a list of T cell receptor beta chains from one sample in a study of T-cell reconstitution after alpha-beta-depleted transplantation in children. One entry per CDR3 protein results from TCRdb running MiXCR on the PCR reads. The sample carries almost 600,000 distinct CDR3 sequences, more than 20% recorded once. The sample in question was PBMCs, obtained before TCRalphabeta/CD19-depleted stem cell transplant. The receptors were gathered from a boy younger than two with Wiskott-Aldrich syndrome, due to receive a stem cell transplant. Both conserved end residues are part of each CDR3. Each record gives: clone size, J gene, V gene, D gene, CDR3 DNA, CDR3 protein. A D gene is named only where the DNA matches it firmly. The size entry is marked missing in some rows and otherwise reads once, few, many or a size class.

clone_size: .; j_call: TRBJ2-2; v_call: TRBV27; d_call: .; cdr3_nt: TGTGCCAGCAGTTACAGGGCTGGCACCGGGGAGCTGTTTTTT; cdr3_aa: CASSYRAGTGELFF
clone_size: few; j_call: TRBJ2-7; v_call: TRBV6-5; d_call: .; cdr3_nt: TGTGCCAGCAGTTACTCGAACTACCAGAACTACGAGCAGTACTTC; cdr3_aa: CASSYSNYQNYEQYF
clone_size: few; j_call: TRBJ1-3; v_call: TRBV25-1; d_call: .; cdr3_nt: TGTGCCAGCAGGGGATTAGCCGGAAACACCATATATTTT; cdr3_aa: CASRGLAGNTIYF
clone_size: .; j_call: TRBJ2-2; v_call: TRBV6-5; d_call: TRBD2; cdr3_nt: TGTGCCAGCAGTTACTCCCGGGGAGGGCCCATCGGGGAGCTGTTTTTT; cdr3_aa: CASSYSRGGPIGELFF
clone_size: .; j_call: TRBJ1-3; v_call: TRBV18; d_call: .; cdr3_nt: TGTGCCAGCTCGCCTATCGGAAACACCATATATTTT; cdr3_aa: CASSPIGNTIYF
clone_size: few; j_call: TRBJ2-1; v_call: TRBV12-3/TRBV12-4; d_call: TRBD2; cdr3_nt: TGTGCCAGCAGTCGGACTAGCGTCAATGAGCAGTTCTTC; cdr3_aa: CASSRTSVNEQFF
clone_size: few; j_call: TRBJ2-6; v_call: TRBV29-1; d_call: .; cdr3_nt: TGCAGCGCCGGTAACTCTGGGGCCAACGTCCTGACTTTC; cdr3_aa: CSAGNSGANVLTF
clone_size: .; j_call: TRBJ2-5; v_call: TRBV7-9; d_call: .; cdr3_nt: TGTGCCAGCAGCTTAACTGCAATCCAAGAGACCCAGTACTTC; cdr3_aa: CASSLTAIQETQYF
clone_size: .; j_call: TRBJ1-2; v_call: TRBV3-1; d_call: TRBD1; cdr3_nt: TGTGCCAGCAGCCCGGGACAGGGTAATGGCTACACCTTC; cdr3_aa: CASSPGQGNGYTF
clone_size: .; j_call: TRBJ2-1; v_call: TRBV4-1; d_call: TRBD2; cdr3_nt: TGCGCCAGCAGCCAAGGGGGACTAGCGAACAATGAGCAGTTCTTC; cdr3_aa: CASSQGGLANNEQFF
clone_size: .; j_call: TRBJ2-7; v_call: TRBV9; d_call: .; cdr3_nt: TGTGCCAGCAGCGGGACGTCTTCCTACGAGCAGTACTTC; cdr3_aa: CASSGTSSYEQYF
clone_size: .; j_call: TRBJ2-5; v_call: TRBV18; d_call: .; cdr3_nt: TGTGCCAGCTCACCACTCGGAGGTGGAGAGACCCAGTACTTC; cdr3_aa: CASSPLGGGETQYF
clone_size: .; j_call: TRBJ2-5; v_call: TRBV15; d_call: .; cdr3_nt: TGTGCCACCAGCAGAGATTCTAAGGGATTCCCCGGAGAGACCCAGTACTTC; cdr3_aa: CATSRDSKGFPGETQYF
clone_size: .; j_call: TRBJ2-7; v_call: TRBV6-5; d_call: TRBD1; cdr3_nt: TGTGCCAGCAGTTCTCAGGGGGCTTACTACGAGCAGTACTTC; cdr3_aa: CASSSQGAYYEQYF
clone_size: .; j_call: TRBJ2-7; v_call: TRBV12-3/TRBV12-4; d_call: .; cdr3_nt: TGTGCCAGCAGTTCCCAGTTGAGGGCCCTTCCCTACGAGCAGTACTTC; cdr3_aa: CASSSQLRALPYEQYF
clone_size: few; j_call: TRBJ2-7; v_call: TRBV29-1; d_call: .; cdr3_nt: TGCAGCGTTGGGGGGACGGGCGCCTACGAGCAGTACTTC; cdr3_aa: CSVGGTGAYEQYF
clone_size: .; j_call: TRBJ1-2; v_call: TRBV12-3/TRBV12-4; d_call: TRBD1; cdr3_nt: TGTGCCAGCAGGCTAACAGGGGGAAGAAACGATGGCTACACCTTC; cdr3_aa: CASRLTGGRNDGYTF
clone_size: few; j_call: TRBJ2-1; v_call: TRBV5-1; d_call: .; cdr3_nt: TGCGCCAGCAGTTGGGGAGCGGGCTCCCACAATGAGCAGTTCTTC; cdr3_aa: CASSWGAGSHNEQFF
clone_size: many; j_call: TRBJ2-7; v_call: TRBV6-5; d_call: TRBD2; cdr3_nt: TGTGCCAGCAGTTACGGGACTAGCGGGAGCTACGAGCAGTACTTC; cdr3_aa: CASSYGTSGSYEQYF